Listed below are T cell receptor beta chains from one sample, sequenced in a study of low-dose radiotherapy and immunotherapy resistance in tumors. Using its own MiXCR run on the reads, TCRdb lists one record per CDR3 protein. The sample includes almost 45,000 distinct CDR3 sequences, 25% of them seen just once. The material was PBMCs, obtained after low-dose radiotherapy plus immunotherapy. These receptors all come from a male donor with prostate cancer. The CDR3 runs from the conserved cysteine through the conserved F or W. Each record gives: J gene, clone size, D gene, V gene, CDR3 DNA, CDR3 protein. The D gene is left open where the match is weak. Only some rows state a clone size, as once, few, many or a class for expanded clones.

>TRBJ1-1|many|-|TRBV28
TGTGCCAGCAGCCTTAACAGGGCCACTGAAGCTTTCTTT
CASSLNRATEAFF
>TRBJ2-1|many|TRBD1|TRBV27
TGTGCCAGCAGGGGGACAGGGGGCCGTGATGCGCAGTTCTTC
CASRGTGGRDAQFF
>TRBJ1-2|few|TRBD1|TRBV27
TGTGCCAGCAGTTTCTTACGGGACAGGTACTATGGCTACACCTTC
CASSFLRDRYYGYTF
>TRBJ2-7|once|-|TRBV2
TGTGCCAGCAGTGACCGCGGGAATACCTACGAGCAGTACTTC
CASSDRGNTYEQYF
>TRBJ2-7|many|-|TRBV7-9
TGTGCCAGCAGCTTAGAGGGTCAATACGAGCAGTACTTC
CASSLEGQYEQYF
>TRBJ1-1|many|TRBD1|TRBV3-1
TGTGCCAGCAGCCAAGATGTCGTAACAGGGGGGAGCACTGAAGCTTTCTTT
CASSQDVVTGGSTEAFF
>TRBJ1-1|many|TRBD1|TRBV3-1
TGTGCCAGCAGCCCCAACAGGGGGGTGGCTTTCTTT
CASSPNRGVAFF
>TRBJ2-7|many|-|TRBV7-9
TGTGCCAGCAGCGCCCGGGACCTGGGGATAAGCTACGAGCAGTACTTC
CASSARDLGISYEQYF
>TRBJ2-3|-|-|TRBV5-1
TGCGCCAGCAGCTTGGACGGGGTCGCAGATACGCAGTATTTT
CASSLDGVADTQYF
>TRBJ2-2|-|-|TRBV29-1
TGCAGCGTTGACAAGGCGGGGACCGGGGAGCTGTTTTTT
CSVDKAGTGELFF
>TRBJ2-2|many|-|TRBV5-1
TGCGCCAGCAGCCCCCAAGGGGTGGTGGCCGGGGAGCTGTTTTTT
CASSPQGVVAGELFF
>TRBJ1-5|many|-|TRBV30
TGTGCCTGTCAAATCCAGGGAGGCAATCAGCCCCAGCATTTT
CACQIQGGNQPQHF
>TRBJ1-2|many|-|TRBV13
TGTGCCAGCAGCTTAGGCAGGGCCTATGGCTACACCTTC
CASSLGRAYGYTF
>TRBJ2-2|many|-|TRBV28
TGTGCCAGCAGCTTGGGTCTCGGGACCGGGGAGCTGTTTTTT
CASSLGLGTGELFF
>TRBJ1-3|many|TRBD1|TRBV5-1
TGCGCCAGCAGCGAGGTGGGACAGGGCCCTGGAAACACCATATATTTT
CASSEVGQGPGNTIYF
>TRBJ2-1|few|TRBD2|TRBV6-6
TGTGCCAGCAGTCCCCTCGGGACTAGCGCTTACAATGAGCAGTTCTTC
CASSPLGTSAYNEQFF
>TRBJ2-7|-|TRBD2|TRBV4-1
TGCGCCAGCAGCCAGGGTAGCGGGAGGACCTACGAGCAGTACTTC
CASSQGSGRTYEQYF
>TRBJ2-1|-|-|TRBV7-2
TGTGCCAGCAGCTTAATGAGGTCAGGGAACAATGAGCAGTTCTTC
CASSLMRSGNNEQFF
>TRBJ2-7|many|TRBD1|TRBV11-2
TGTGCCAGCAGCTTAGACGGACAGGGGGCGATCGAGCAGTACTTC
CASSLDGQGAIEQYF
>TRBJ2-7|-|-|TRBV10-3
TGTGCCATCAGTGAAAATGGCTACGAGCAGTACTTC
CAISENGYEQYF
>TRBJ2-5|many|TRBD2|TRBV19
TGTGCCAGTACCTTAGCGGGAGGAGAGACCCAGTACTTC
CASTLAGGETQYF
>TRBJ1-1|many|-|TRBV30
TGTGCCTTGAACAGGGACGATGGCACTGAAGCTTTCTTT
CALNRDDGTEAFF
>TRBJ2-1|many|-|TRBV5-1
TGCGCCAGCAGCTTGGGGGGAGGGGGGTATGAGCAGTTCTTC
CASSLGGGGYEQFF
>TRBJ2-1|-|TRBD2|TRBV5-4
TGCGCCAGCAGCCATTTAGCGGGAGGGCCAGGCAATGAGCAGTTCTTC
CASSHLAGGPGNEQFF
>TRBJ2-7|many|TRBD2|TRBV20-1
TGCAGTGCTAGAGTCCTAGCGGTGGGTGAGCAGTACTTC
CSARVLAVGEQYF
>TRBJ1-2|-|-|TRBV5-4
TGTGCCAGCAGCTTGAGGGCCGGCTATGGCTACACCTTC
CASSLRAGYGYTF
>TRBJ1-2|-|-|TRBV7-9
TGTGCCAGCAGCCCCGGGGCTTTAGCTAACTATGGCTACACCTTC
CASSPGALANYGYTF
>TRBJ2-7|many|-|TRBV25-1
TGTGCCAGCAGATCCACCGGGACAAGGTACGAGCAGTACTTC
CASRSTGTRYEQYF
>TRBJ1-2|many|-|TRBV6-2/TRBV6-3
TGTGCCAGCACCCCTAGGTCGAGAAATGGCTACACCTTC
CASTPRSRNGYTF
>TRBJ2-5|once|-|TRBV7-9
TGTGCCAGCAGCTTACCCAGGGCCCAAGAGACCCAGTACTTC
CASSLPRAQETQYF
>TRBJ2-7|many|-|TRBV7-2
TGTGCCAGCAGCTTTGGGGGGTATGCATCCTACGAGCAGTACTTC
CASSFGGYASYEQYF
>TRBJ2-4|many|-|TRBV18
TGTGCCAGCTCACCAGCCCGCCAGGCCAAAAACATTCAGTACTTC
CASSPARQAKNIQYF
>TRBJ2-1|-|-|TRBV30
TGTGCCTGGAGTGGGAGCCCTACCTCCTACAATGAGCAGTTCTTC
CAWSGSPTSYNEQFF
>TRBJ2-7|many|TRBD1|TRBV29-1
TGCAGCGTCGTAATCCCCGGGACAGGGTATCGTTACGAGCAGTACTTC
CSVVIPGTGYRYEQYF
>TRBJ2-5|few|TRBD1|TRBV18
TGTGCCAGCTCACCACCGCGGACAGGGAGGCAGTCCCAGTACTTC
CASSPPRTGRQSQYF
>TRBJ2-3|-|TRBD1|TRBV11-2
TGTGCCAGCAGTTCTCAGGGGGCGAGTACGCATTATTTT
CASSSQGASTHYF
>TRBJ1-1|many|-|TRBV5-1
TGCGCCAGCAGCCCTATCGACAGTCTGAACACTGAAGCTTTCTTT
CASSPIDSLNTEAFF
>TRBJ2-1|many|-|TRBV13
TGTGCCAGCAGCGTAGGACTCCCGGCCCACAATGAGCAGTTCTTC
CASSVGLPAHNEQFF
>TRBJ1-1|-|-|TRBV5-6
TGTGCCAGCAGCTTGATCACCGGACGAAACACTGAAGCTTTCTTT
CASSLITGRNTEAFF
>TRBJ1-1|few|-|TRBV20-1
TGCAGTGCTTCAACGTGGAACACTGAAGCTTTCTTT
CSASTWNTEAFF
>TRBJ1-1|many|-|TRBV7-9
TGTGCCAGCAGGCAAGGGCAGGGTGAACCTGAAGCTTTCTTT
CASRQGQGEPEAFF
>TRBJ1-3|once|-|TRBV7-9
TGTGCCAGCAGCGAGCTTGCGTTCTCTGGAAACACCATATATTTT
CASSELAFSGNTIYF
>TRBJ2-1|-|TRBD2|TRBV7-2
TGTGCCAGCAGCCCGAATACTAGCGGGTATTACAATGAGCAGTTCTTC
CASSPNTSGYYNEQFF
>TRBJ2-3|medium-sized|-|TRBV26
TGTGCCAGCAGTCTACGACTAGCGGGGGCCTCAGATACGCAGTATTTT
CASSLRLAGASDTQYF
>TRBJ2-5|many|TRBD2|TRBV6-1
TGTGCCAGCAGTGAAGAGCGGGGGGGGGTGACCCAGTACTTC
CASSEERGGVTQYF
>TRBJ2-2|many|TRBD1|TRBV18
TGTGCCAGCTCACCACCGACAGGGACCGGGGAGCTGTTTTTT
CASSPPTGTGELFF
>TRBJ1-1|many|-|TRBV7-2
TGTGCCAGCAGCTTAGGGTTATTGAGGGGTGAAGCTTTCTTT
CASSLGLLRGEAFF
>TRBJ2-7|many|-|TRBV9
TGTGCCAGCAGCCCAGGGGTCTCCTACGAGCAGTACTTC
CASSPGVSYEQYF
>TRBJ1-5|many|-|TRBV28
TGTGCCAGCAGTCCCTCGGGAGTTTATAGCAATCAGCCCCAGCATTTT
CASSPSGVYSNQPQHF
>TRBJ2-2|many|-|TRBV29-1
TGCAGCGTTGAACCGAGAAAGGGATCGGGCGGGGAGCTGTTTTTT
CSVEPRKGSGGELFF
>TRBJ2-2|-|TRBD1|TRBV11-2
TGTGCCAGCAGCTTAGGGGACAGGCGACACGGGGAGCTGTTTTTT
CASSLGDRRHGELFF
>TRBJ2-3|few|-|TRBV4-3
TGCGCCAGCAGCCATCAGGGCCCTCCCTCCACAGATACGCAGTATTTT
CASSHQGPPSTDTQYF